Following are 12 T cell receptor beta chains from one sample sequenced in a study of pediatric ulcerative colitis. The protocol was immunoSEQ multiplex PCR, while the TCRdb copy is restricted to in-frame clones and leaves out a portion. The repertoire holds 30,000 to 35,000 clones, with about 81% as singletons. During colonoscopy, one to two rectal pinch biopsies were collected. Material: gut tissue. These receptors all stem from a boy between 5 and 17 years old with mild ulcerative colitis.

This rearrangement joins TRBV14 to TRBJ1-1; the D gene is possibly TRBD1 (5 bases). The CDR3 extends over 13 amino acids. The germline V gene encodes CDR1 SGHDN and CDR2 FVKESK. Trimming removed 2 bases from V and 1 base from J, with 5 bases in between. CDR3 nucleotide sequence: TGTGCCAGCAGCCAACAGGGGAACACTGAAGCTTTCTTT. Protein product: CASSQQGNTEAFF.

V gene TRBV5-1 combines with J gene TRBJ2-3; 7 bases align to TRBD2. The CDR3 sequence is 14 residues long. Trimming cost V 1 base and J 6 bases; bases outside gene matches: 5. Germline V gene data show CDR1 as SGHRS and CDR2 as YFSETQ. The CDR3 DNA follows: TGCGCCAGCAGCTTGTGGCGGGGGAGTGATACGCAGTATTTT. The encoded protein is CASSLWRGSDTQYF.

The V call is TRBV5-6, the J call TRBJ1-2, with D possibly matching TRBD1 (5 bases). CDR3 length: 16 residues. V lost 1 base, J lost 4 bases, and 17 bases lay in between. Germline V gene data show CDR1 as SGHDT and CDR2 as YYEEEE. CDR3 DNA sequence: TGTGCCAGCAGCTTGTTTTGGGTGTATGGGGCCTATGGCTACACCTTC. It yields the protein CASSLFWVYGAYGYTF. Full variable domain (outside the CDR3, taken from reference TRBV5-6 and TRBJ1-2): DAGVTQSPTHLIKTRGQQVTLRCSPKSGHDTVSWYQQALGQGPQFIFQYYEEEERQRGNFPDRFSGHQFPNYSSELNVNALLLGDSALYLCASSLFWVYGAYGYTFGSGTRLTVV.

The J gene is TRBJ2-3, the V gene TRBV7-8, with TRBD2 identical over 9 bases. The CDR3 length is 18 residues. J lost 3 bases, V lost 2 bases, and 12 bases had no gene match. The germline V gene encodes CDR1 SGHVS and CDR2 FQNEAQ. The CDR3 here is CASSLRFRRGGPTDTQYF. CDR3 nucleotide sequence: TGTGCCAGCAGCTTAAGGTTTCGGCGGGGGGGCCCAACAGATACGCAGTATTTT.

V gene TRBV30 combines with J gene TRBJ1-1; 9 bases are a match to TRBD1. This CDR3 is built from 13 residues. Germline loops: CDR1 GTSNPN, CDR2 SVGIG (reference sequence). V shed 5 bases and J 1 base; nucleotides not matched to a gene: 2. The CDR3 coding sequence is TGTGCCTGGCGGGGACAGGGGAACACTGAAGCTTTCTTT. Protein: CAWRGQGNTEAFF.

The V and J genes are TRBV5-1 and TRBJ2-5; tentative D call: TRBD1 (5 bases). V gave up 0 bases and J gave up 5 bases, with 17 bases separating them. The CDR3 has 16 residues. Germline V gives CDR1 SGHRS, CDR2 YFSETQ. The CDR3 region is CASSLGTQVFGETQYF. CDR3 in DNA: TGCGCCAGCAGCTTGGGCACACAGGTCTTCGGGGAGACCCAGTACTTC.

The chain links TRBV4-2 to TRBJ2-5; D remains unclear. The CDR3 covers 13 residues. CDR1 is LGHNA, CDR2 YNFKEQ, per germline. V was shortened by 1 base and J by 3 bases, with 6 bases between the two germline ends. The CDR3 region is CASSQATKETQYF. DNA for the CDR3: TGTGCCAGCAGCCAAGCGACCAAAGAGACCCAGTACTTC.

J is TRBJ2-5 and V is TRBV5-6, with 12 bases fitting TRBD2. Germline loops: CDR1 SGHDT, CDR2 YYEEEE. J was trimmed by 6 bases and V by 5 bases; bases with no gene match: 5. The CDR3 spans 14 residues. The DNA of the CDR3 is TGTGCCAGCAGTCCTAGCGGGGGGGCGAAGACCCAGTACTTC. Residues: CASSPSGGAKTQYF.

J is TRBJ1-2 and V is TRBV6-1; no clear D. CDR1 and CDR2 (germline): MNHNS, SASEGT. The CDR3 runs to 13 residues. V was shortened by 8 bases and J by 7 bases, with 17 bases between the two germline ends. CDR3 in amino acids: CASSHPYQRGYTF. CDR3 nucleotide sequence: TGTGCCAGCTCGCACCCCTATCAACGTGGCTACACCTTC.

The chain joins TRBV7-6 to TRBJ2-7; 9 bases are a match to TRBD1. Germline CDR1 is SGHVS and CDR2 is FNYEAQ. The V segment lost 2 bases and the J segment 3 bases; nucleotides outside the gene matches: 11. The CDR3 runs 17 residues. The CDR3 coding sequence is TGTGCCAGCAGCTTATCATTTCTGGGACAGGGCCTCTACGAGCAGTACTTC. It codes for CASSLSFLGQGLYEQYF. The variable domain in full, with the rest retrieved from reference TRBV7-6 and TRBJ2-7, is GAGVSQSPRYKVTKRGQDVALRCDPISGHVSLYWYRQALGQGPEFLTYFNYEAQQDKSGLPNDRFSAERPEGSISTLTIQRTEQRDSAMYRCASSLSFLGQGLYEQYFGPGTRLTVT.

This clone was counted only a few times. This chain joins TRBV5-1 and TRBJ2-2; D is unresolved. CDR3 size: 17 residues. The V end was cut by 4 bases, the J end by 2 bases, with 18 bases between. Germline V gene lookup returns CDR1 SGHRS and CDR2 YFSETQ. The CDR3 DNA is TGCGCCAGCAGCCCCTCAATCGCGGTTCTCAACACCGGGGAGCTGTTTTTT. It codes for CASSPSIAVLNTGELFF.

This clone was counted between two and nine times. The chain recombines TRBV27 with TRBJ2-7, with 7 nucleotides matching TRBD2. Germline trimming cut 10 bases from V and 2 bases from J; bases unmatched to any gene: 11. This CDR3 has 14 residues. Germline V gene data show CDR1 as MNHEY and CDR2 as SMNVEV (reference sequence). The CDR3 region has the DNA TGTGCCACCGCCCCCTCGCGGGGGACCTACGAGCAGTACTTC. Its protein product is CATAPSRGTYEQYF.